This T cell receptor beta chain comes out of a study of cytomegalovirus exposure and HLA in healthy donors. Each donor's status was that of a healthy bone marrow donor. The PCR had 60 Vbeta and 13 Jbeta primers. Data came from immunoSEQ multiplex PCR; TCRdb stores just in-frame clones and leaves some out. The sample lists 200,000 to 250,000 clones, 82% occurring once. The V gene lost 0 bases and the J gene lost 7 bases, with 32 bases spanning the gap. Germline CDR1 and CDR2: GTSNPN and SVGIG (reference sequence). This CDR3 is 20 amino acids long. Sequenced: PBMCs. The chain is built from TRBV30 and TRBJ2-3, with D possibly TRBD1 on 6 matching bases. This TCR came from a woman between 40 and 55 years old in good health and CMV-seropositive. CDR3 nucleotides: TGTGCCTGGAGTGTTGGGCGCAGAGGGGGAGAGAATCGGAAGAGAAATACGCAGTATTTT. Translating it yields CAWSVGRRGGENRKRNTQYF.